This entry features one TCR beta chain sequence. Antigen: not known. All donors were healthy HIV-negative adults lacking recent acute infections or vaccinations. This entry comes from a study of shared clonotypes between healthy human individuals. The study, taken as a whole, reports: A handful of donors showed sharing of about 4.6% of naive CD4 clonotypes.

The V end lost 7 bases, the J end lost 0 bases, and 10 bases lay between the germline ends. The CDR3 is 14 residues long. Germline loops: CDR1 LNHNV, CDR2 YYDKDF (reference sequence). Data came from immunoSEQ multiplex PCR; TCRdb stores just in-frame clones and leaves some out. This sample has more than 550,000 clones, with around 90% found just once. The rearrangement uses TRBV15 and TRBJ1-3, with a possible D match to TRBD1 (6 bases). The receptor was isolated from a young man in good health. Some clones in this sample may be carry-over from other donors' samples. The sample taken for sequencing was memory CD8+ T cells from PBMCs. Noted subset: CD45RO+ cells pooled with CCR7-negative TemRA cells. The chain's CDR3 is CATNDRISGNTIYF. For the CDR3, the DNA is TGTGCCACCAATGACAGGATCTCTGGAAACACCATATATTTT.